The 5 T cell receptor beta chains below were found in one sample sequenced in a study of blood T cell repertoires in COVID-19 (dated by TCRdb to 2019 to 2021). The library was produced with the immunoSEQ multiplex PCR assay. TCRdb limited this immuneACCESS table to in-frame rearrangements with V and J called. A share of clones is missing; checked studies link under half to unresolved V genes, and the rest is unexplained. In all, the sample holds about 90,000 clones, and around 87% of those were seen once. In total, the top ten clones hold about a sixth of the sample. The sample was peripheral blood. These receptors all come from a human donor in a cohort sampled during active COVID-19.

The chain joins TRBV6-2 or TRBV6-3 to TRBJ1-6; D is unresolved. V gave up 2 bases and J gave up 6 bases, with 14 bases separating them. The germline V gene encodes CDR1 MNHEY and CDR2 SVGEGT. There are 16 residues in the CDR3. CDR3 residues: CASSYGVPQINSPLHF. As DNA, the CDR3 is TGTGCCAGCAGTTACGGTGTTCCACAGATTAATTCACCCCTCCACTTT.

Turning to this clone: The sample has other DNA sequences that encode this CDR3 too. The chain joins TRBV9 to TRBJ1-5, with no clear D. V lost 3 bases to trimming and J lost 0 bases, with 7 bases between them. CDR3 length: 14 residues. In germline, CDR1 is SGDLS, CDR2 YYNGEE. The CDR3 spells CASSAGYSNQPQHF. DNA for the CDR3: TGTGCCAGCAGCGCCGGTTATAGCAATCAGCCCCAGCATTTT.

The rearrangement uses TRBV9 and TRBJ1-1, with TRBD1 as a possible D gene (5 bases). V lost 4 bases and J lost 1, with 11 bases in between. Germline V gene data show CDR1 as SGDLS and CDR2 as YYNGEE. The CDR3 loop spans 14 amino acids. CDR3 sequence reads: CASSILGQNTEAFF. CDR3 nucleotide sequence: TGTGCCAGCAGCATACTCGGACAGAACACTGAAGCTTTCTTT.

The V gene is TRBV6-5, the J gene TRBJ2-7; TRBD1 aligns across 9 bases. J lost 6 bases, V lost 8 bases, and 5 bases had no gene match. Germline V lookup: CDR1 MNHEY, CDR2 SVGAGI. This CDR3 is 12 amino acids long. CDR3 DNA sequence: TGTGCCAGCGGGACAGGGTCTAGCGAGCAGTACTTC. As protein: CASGTGSSEQYF.

The rearrangement links TRBV30 to TRBJ1-6; D not certain. Trimming stripped 3 bases from V and 5 bases from J, with 11 bases between. CDR3 length: 14 residues. Germline V lookup: CDR1 GTSNPN, CDR2 SVGIG (reference sequence). This CDR3 reads CAWSAGSDNSPLHF. The CDR3 region has the DNA TGTGCCTGGAGCGCTGGGAGCGATAATTCACCCCTCCACTTT.